This passage covers 31 T cell receptor beta chains from one sample sequenced in a study of blood T cell repertoires in COVID-19. Sequencing was performed with immunoSEQ multiplex PCR; in TCRdb, only in-frame clones are kept and a portion is missing. There are under 300,000 clones in the sample; 65% to 85% occur only once, and roughly 5.5% lies in the top ten. What was sequenced was peripheral blood. The receptors were sampled from a human donor in a cohort sampled during active COVID-19.

J is TRBJ2-5 and V is TRBV24-1; D may be TRBD1 (6 bases). This CDR3 spans 17 amino acids. With 6 bases removed from V and 2 bases from J, the gap between germline ends came to 21 bases. Germline lookup yields CDR1 KGHDR and CDR2 SFDVKD. CDR3 in DNA: TGTGCCACCAGTTCCATGGGGGCAGGGTGGGAGCAAGAGACCCAGTACTTC. Translation gives CATSSMGAGWEQETQYF.

This rearrangement joins TRBV27 to TRBJ1-5; D might be TRBD1 (6 bases). The germline gives CDR1 MNHEY, CDR2 SMNVEV (reference sequence). This CDR3 has 15 amino acids. V shed 7 bases and J shed 0 bases, with 13 bases lying between them. In DNA, the CDR3 is TGTGCCAGCACCGGGACACCGTATAGCAATCAGCCCCAGCATTTT. It specifies CASTGTPYSNQPQHF.

A remark on this clone: At one end the junction does not follow the germline gene, possibly because of a read error. The chain has TRBV2 and TRBJ1-5; D perhaps matches TRBD1 (5 bases). The CDR3 runs 13 residues. Germline CDR1 and CDR2: SNHLY and FYNNEI. CDR3 sequence: CASSVQGNQPQHF. The CDR3 DNA sequence: TGTGCCAGCAGTGTGCAGGGCAACCAGCCCCAGCATTTT.

The chain carries TRBV28 and TRBJ2-3; TRBD1 is a possible D gene (6 bases). With 3 bases removed from V and 1 base from J, the gap between germline ends came to 8 bases. The germline V gene encodes CDR1 MDHEN and CDR2 SYDVKM. This CDR3 is 14 amino acids long. This CDR3 is CASSLSGGTDTQYF. The DNA of the CDR3 is TGTGCCAGCAGTTTGTCAGGGGGCACAGATACGCAGTATTTT.

The CDR3 sequence is CATSRDFLGTSGTAEQFF. Written as DNA, the CDR3 is TGTGCCACCAGCAGAGATTTTTTAGGGACTAGCGGGACGGCTGAGCAGTTCTTC. This chain links TRBV15 with TRBJ2-1; 13 bases map to TRBD2. The CDR3 extends over 18 amino acids. With 0 bases clipped from V and 9 bases from J, the junction kept 11 bases outside the gene matches. Germline-derived CDR1 and CDR2 are LNHNV and YYDKDF (reference sequence).

V usage is TRBV18 and J usage is TRBJ2-5; 11 nucleotides align to TRBD2. CDR3 length equals 15 residues. J was trimmed by 3 bases and V by 0 bases; bases with no gene match: 0. The germline V gene encodes CDR1 KGHSH and CDR2 LQKENI. The CDR3 loop reads CASSPPTSGKETQYF. Here the CDR3 DNA reads TGTGCCAGCTCACCACCGACTAGCGGGAAAGAGACCCAGTACTTC.

This clone was seen only a few times. This sequence joins TRBV4-1 and TRBJ1-4; 12 bases agree with TRBD1. Germline V gives CDR1 MGHRA, CDR2 YSYEKL. J gave up 2 bases and V 1 base, and 8 bases lay outside the gene matches. CDR3 length equals 19 residues. For the CDR3, the DNA is TGCGCCAGCAGCCAAGGGGGACAGGGGGCTACCGGGACTAATGAAAAACTGTTTTTT. Protein product: CASSQGGQGATGTNEKLFF.

The sample holds a few counts of this clone. The rearrangement joins TRBV5-1 to TRBJ2-3, with TRBD2 matching over 9 bases. Germline-derived CDR1 and CDR2 are SGHRS and YFSETQ. V lost 1 base to trimming and J lost 7 bases; unmatched junction nucleotides: 4. This CDR3 comprises 14 residues. The CDR3 reads CASSLSSGENTQYF. The DNA for the CDR3 is TGCGCCAGCAGCTTGTCTAGCGGGGAAAATACGCAGTATTTT.

This clone was recorded only once. The V call is TRBV27, the J call TRBJ2-5; 7 bases are shared with TRBD1. Germline V CDR1 and CDR2: MNHEY, SMNVEV (reference sequence). The CDR3 consists of 13 residues. After removal of 4 bases from V and 5 bases from J, the junction contained 4 bases not matched to a gene. The CDR3 is CASSSDRDETQYF. CDR3 DNA: TGTGCCAGCAGTTCAGACAGGGATGAGACCCAGTACTTC.

This chain connects TRBV2 to TRBJ2-5, with D maybe TRBD1 (5 bases). The CDR3 is 15 amino acids. Trimming cost V 4 bases and J 4 bases, with 16 bases left between them. Germline CDR1 reads SNHLY; CDR2 reads FYNNEI. DNA for the CDR3: TGTGCCAGCAGTGTGGGGCCAGTGACGGGAGAGACCCAGTACTTC. This translates into CASSVGPVTGETQYF.

V and J are TRBV3-1 (or the pseudogene TRBV3-2) and TRBJ2-7; 8 bases are a match to TRBD2. From germline, CDR1 is LGHDT and CDR2 YNNKEL (reference sequence). With V trimmed by 4 bases and J by 6 bases, 8 bases remained unmatched. This CDR3 is 14 amino acids long. In DNA form, the CDR3 reads TGTGCCAGCAGCCCAAGGACTAGCTTTAGCGAGCAGTACTTC. Encoded protein: CASSPRTSFSEQYF.

The chain joins TRBV10-3 to TRBJ2-2; possible D gene TRBD2, 5 bases. The CDR3 spans 14 residues. The germline V gene encodes CDR1 ENHRY and CDR2 SYGVKD. V was cut by 3 bases and J by 3 bases, with 8 bases left in between. The CDR3 here is CAISDRTHTGELFF. CDR3 in DNA: TGTGCCATCAGTGATCGGACTCACACCGGGGAGCTGTTTTTT.

V and J are TRBV5-1 and TRBJ2-3, with a tentative D call TRBD2 (6 bases). V dropped 7 bases and J dropped 2 bases, with 11 bases sitting between them. The CDR3 totals 13 residues. CDR1 SGHRS and CDR2 YFSETQ come from the germline V gene. Here the CDR3 DNA reads TGCGCCAGCCGGGACTCCTTCACAGATACGCAGTATTTT. Amino acid sequence: CASRDSFTDTQYF. The full variable domain, with the rest looked up from reference TRBV5-1 and TRBJ2-3, is KAGVTQTPRYLIKTRGQQVTLSCSPISGHRSVSWYQQTPGQGLQFLFEYFSETQRNKGNFPGRFSGRQFSNSRSEMNVSTLELGDSALYLCASRDSFTDTQYFGPGTRLTVL.

The V gene is TRBV2, the J gene TRBJ2-7; D is perhaps TRBD1 (6 bases). CDR3 length: 14 residues. Germline lookup yields CDR1 SNHLY and CDR2 FYNNEI. Between the trimmed V and J ends, which lost 4 bases and 2 bases, there was a span of 12 bases. For the CDR3, the DNA is TGTGCCAGCAGTGGAGCTACAGGGACCTACGAGCAGTACTTC. It specifies CASSGATGTYEQYF.

This chain links TRBV2 with TRBJ2-7; no reliable D call. The CDR3 is made up of 12 amino acids. Trimming left V 5 bases short and J 5 bases short, with 10 bases between. The germline V gene has CDR1 SNHLY and CDR2 FYNNEI. CDR3 DNA sequence: TGTGCCAGCAGTACCGACTTCAACGAGCAGTACTTC. Residues: CASSTDFNEQYF.

This clone turned up a few times. The genes are TRBV28 and TRBJ1-1; D uncertain. This CDR3 comprises 15 residues. Germline V gene data show CDR1 as MDHEN and CDR2 as SYDVKM. V lost 5 bases, J lost 5 bases, and 18 bases lay in between. The DNA for the CDR3 is TGTGCCAGCAGTGACTCTTCTTCGGGTGGGACTGAAGCTTTCTTT. It specifies CASSDSSSGGTEAFF.

The chain recombines TRBV7-2 with TRBJ1-3, with 7 bases matching TRBD1. Per the germline V gene, CDR1 is SGHTA and CDR2 is FQGNSA. Trimming at V came to 5 bases and at J to 4 bases, leaving 2 bases not matched to a gene. The CDR3 extends over 13 amino acids. The chain's CDR3 is CASSRGQGNTIYF. In DNA, the CDR3 is TGTGCCAGCAGCAGGGGGCAGGGAAACACCATATATTTT.

The chain employs TRBV9 and TRBJ2-6, with D uncertain. The germline V gene has CDR1 SGDLS and CDR2 YYNGEE. Trimming took off 4 bases at V and 1 base at J, with 3 bases between the two ends. The CDR3 covers 13 residues. The CDR3 region is CASSPSGANVLTF. CDR3 coding DNA: TGTGCCAGCAGCCCATCTGGGGCCAACGTCCTGACTTTC.

The sample holds one count of this clone. The chain couples TRBV18 to TRBJ2-3; the D is unclear. V was shortened by 2 bases and J by 2 bases, with 11 bases between the two germline ends. Germline CDR1 and CDR2: KGHSH and LQKENI. The CDR3 totals 15 residues. This chain's CDR3 is CASSPSTAYTDTQYF. For the CDR3, the DNA is TGTGCCAGCTCACCAAGCACAGCATACACAGATACGCAGTATTTT.

The chain couples TRBV10-1 to TRBJ2-2, with TRBD1 identical over 8 bases. The CDR3 loop spans 14 amino acids. J lost 6 bases, V lost 4 bases, and 4 bases had no gene match. Germline V gives CDR1 WNHNN, CDR2 SYGVQD (reference sequence). This CDR3 is CASSVRTGSGELFF. CDR3 coding DNA: TGCGCCAGCAGTGTGAGGACAGGGTCCGGGGAGCTGTTTTTT.

The chain recombines TRBV7-9 with TRBJ1-2; 9 nucleotides align to TRBD1. The CDR3 runs 13 residues. Germline CDR1 and CDR2: SEHNR and FQNEAQ (reference sequence). The junction had 5 bases not matched to a gene; V was cut back by 4 bases and J by 8 bases. This CDR3 reads CASSSRDRVGYTF. For the CDR3, the DNA is TGTGCCAGCAGCTCCCGGGACAGGGTCGGCTACACCTTC.

This clone was picked up a small number of times. The chain is built from TRBV19 and TRBJ2-2; 13 bases match TRBD2. CDR1 and CDR2 (germline): LNHDA, SQIVND (reference sequence). This CDR3 contains 19 residues. V was pared by 7 bases and J by 4 bases, with 15 bases of the junction left unmatched. CDR3 in DNA: TGTGCCAGTAACCCAGACGGCGGACTAGCGGGAGTTGGCACCGGGGAGCTGTTTTTT. Its translation is CASNPDGGLAGVGTGELFF.

This clone turned up a few times. V is TRBV19 and J is TRBJ1-1; D is possibly TRBD1 (5 bases). This CDR3 is 15 amino acids long. The germline CDR1 and CDR2 sequences are LNHDA and SQIVND (reference sequence). Trimming pared 1 base from V and 3 bases from J, leaving 12 bases between. The CDR3, as DNA: TGTGCCAGTAGTATAGGCCAGGGAACGGACACTGAAGCTTTCTTT. Translating it yields CASSIGQGTDTEAFF.

This clone was observed a handful of times. The chain combines TRBV7-2 with TRBJ1-4; D unresolved. V was clipped by 2 bases and J by 7 bases, with 14 bases between them. Germline values: CDR1 SGHTA, CDR2 FQGNSA. The CDR3 consists of 15 residues. As DNA, the CDR3 is TGTGCCAGCAGCTTACTTCAGACAAAGAGTGAAAAACTGTTTTTT. It encodes CASSLLQTKSEKLFF.

This clone was recorded once. The V call is TRBV9, the J call TRBJ2-7; 12 nucleotides align to TRBD1. The CDR3 extends over 17 amino acids. The germline gives CDR1 SGDLS, CDR2 YYNGEE. The J segment lost 7 bases and the V segment lost 4 bases, leaving 15 bases of the junction unmatched. This CDR3 reads CASSPNPGQGAGGEQYF. In nucleotides, the CDR3 is TGTGCCAGCAGCCCCAATCCGGGACAGGGGGCTGGTGGGGAGCAGTACTTC.

This clone came up a few times. CDR3 bases: TGCGCCAGCAGCTCAGCACCCGGGACTAGCGGTTACGAGCAGTACTTC. Its protein product is CASSSAPGTSGYEQYF. The chain is built from TRBV5-1 and TRBJ2-7; 11 nucleotides line up with TRBD2. Germline V CDR1 and CDR2: SGHRS, YFSETQ. V dropped 3 bases and J dropped 4; count of bases not matched to a gene: 9. The CDR3 is 16 residues long.

The gene calls are TRBV4-1 and TRBJ2-1; 12 bases fit TRBD1. Germline-derived CDR1 and CDR2 are MGHRA and YSYEKL. V was pared by 6 bases and J by 7 bases, with 13 bases of the junction left unmatched. The CDR3 length is 17 residues. The CDR3 nucleotides are TGCGCCAGCAGTCAGACCACCGGGACAGGGGGCTTAAATGAGCAGTTCTTC. Amino acid sequence: CASSQTTGTGGLNEQFF.

The chain uses TRBV29-1 and TRBJ2-7; D unresolved. Germline values: CDR1 SQVTM, CDR2 ANQGSEA. Trimming removed 4 bases at V and 2 bases at J, with 12 bases between. This CDR3 is 13 amino acids long. The CDR3 region is CSVGPGIAYEQYF. The DNA for the CDR3 is TGCAGCGTTGGCCCAGGTATAGCCTACGAGCAGTACTTC.

The chain links TRBV7-9 to TRBJ1-3; the D gene is possibly TRBD1 (6 bases). Trimming shortened V by 1 base and J by 4 bases, and 11 bases separated the two germline ends. The V gene's germline CDR1 is SEHNR and CDR2 FQNEAQ (reference sequence). CDR3 length equals 15 residues. CDR3 DNA: TGTGCCAGCAGCTTAGTCGTAGGGACAGGAAACACCATATATTTT. It codes for CASSLVVGTGNTIYF.

The chain combines TRBV7-6 with TRBJ2-5; a possible D gene is TRBD1 (6 bases). Germline values: CDR1 SGHVS, CDR2 FNYEAQ. The CDR3 loop spans 13 amino acids. V shed 5 bases and J shed 4 bases, with 11 bases lying between them. The CDR3 spells CASSPSQGETQYF. As DNA, the CDR3 is TGTGCCAGCAGCCCATCACAGGGAGAGACCCAGTACTTC.

This chain connects TRBV6-5 to TRBJ1-3; no clear D. Germline V gives CDR1 MNHEY, CDR2 SVGAGI. The CDR3 consists of 14 residues. V dropped 11 bases and J dropped 4 bases, with 18 bases sitting between them. The CDR3: CAGRSAGLGNTIYF. The CDR3 nucleotides are TGTGCCGGCCGATCCGCGGGCCTCGGAAACACCATATATTTT.